This TCR beta chain originates from a study of T cell repertoires in cytomegalovirus infection. TCRdb reprocessed the reads via MiXCR and lists one record per CDR3 protein. The table shows 800,000 to 950,000 distinct CDR3 sequences, with approximately 29% occurring only once. A note on this clonotype: The antigen remains unidentified.

V was shortened by 9 bases and J by 0 bases, with 12 bases between the two germline ends. This CDR3 has 14 amino acids. The sequence was obtained from a human donor in good health (CMV status not recorded). Some clones in this sample may be carry-over from other donors' samples. The chain carries TRBV12-3 or TRBV12-4 and TRBJ1-3, with D possibly matching TRBD1 (6 bases). This specimen was cultured CD8+ T cells from PBMCs, taken from culture after CMV antigen stimulation. CDR3 amino acids: CASTRTDSGNTIYF. The CDR3 DNA reads TGTGCCAGTACAAGGACAGACTCTGGAAACACCATATATTTT.